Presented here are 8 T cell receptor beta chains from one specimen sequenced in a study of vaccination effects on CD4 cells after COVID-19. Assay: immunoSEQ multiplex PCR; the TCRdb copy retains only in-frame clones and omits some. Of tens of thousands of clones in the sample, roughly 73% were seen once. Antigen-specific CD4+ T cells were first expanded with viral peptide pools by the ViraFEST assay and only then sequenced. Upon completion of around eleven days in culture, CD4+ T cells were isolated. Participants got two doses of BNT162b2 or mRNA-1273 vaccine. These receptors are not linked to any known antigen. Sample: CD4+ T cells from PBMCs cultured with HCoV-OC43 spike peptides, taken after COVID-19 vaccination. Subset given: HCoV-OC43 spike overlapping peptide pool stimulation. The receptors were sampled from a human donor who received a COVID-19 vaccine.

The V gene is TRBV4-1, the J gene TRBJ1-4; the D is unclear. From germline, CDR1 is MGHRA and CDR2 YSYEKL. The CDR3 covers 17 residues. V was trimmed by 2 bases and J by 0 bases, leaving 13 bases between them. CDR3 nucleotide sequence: TGCGCCAGCAGCCAACAAGCCTTGGGTTCAACTAATGAAAAACTGTTTTTT. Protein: CASSQQALGSTNEKLFF.

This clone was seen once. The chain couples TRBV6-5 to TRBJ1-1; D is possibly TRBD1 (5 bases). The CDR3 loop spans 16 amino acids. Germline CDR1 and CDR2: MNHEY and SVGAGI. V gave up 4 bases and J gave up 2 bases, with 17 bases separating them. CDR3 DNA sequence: TGTGCCAGCAGTTTTGGGGCAGGGTTAAGAAACACTGAAGCTTTCTTT. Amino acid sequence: CASSFGAGLRNTEAFF.

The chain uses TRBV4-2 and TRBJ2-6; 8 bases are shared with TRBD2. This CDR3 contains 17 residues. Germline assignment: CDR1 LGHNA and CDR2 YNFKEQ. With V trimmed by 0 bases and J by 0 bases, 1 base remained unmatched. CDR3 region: CASSQERGVSGANVLTF. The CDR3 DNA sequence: TGTGCCAGCAGCCAAGAGCGGGGGGTCTCTGGGGCCAACGTCCTGACTTTC.

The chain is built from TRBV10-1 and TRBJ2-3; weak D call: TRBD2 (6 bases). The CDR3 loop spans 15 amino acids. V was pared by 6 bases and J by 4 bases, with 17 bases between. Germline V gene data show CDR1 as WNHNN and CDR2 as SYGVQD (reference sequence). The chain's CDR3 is CASRLGRTTPDTQYF. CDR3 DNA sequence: TGCGCCAGCAGGTTGGGAAGGACTACCCCAGATACGCAGTATTTT.

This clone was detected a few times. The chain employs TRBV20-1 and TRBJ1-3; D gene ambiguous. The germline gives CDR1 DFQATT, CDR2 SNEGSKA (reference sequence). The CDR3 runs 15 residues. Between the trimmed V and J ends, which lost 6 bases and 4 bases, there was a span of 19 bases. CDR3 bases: TGCAGTGCCAGTACCCGGGGAGCATCCGGAAACACCATATATTTT. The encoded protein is CSASTRGASGNTIYF.

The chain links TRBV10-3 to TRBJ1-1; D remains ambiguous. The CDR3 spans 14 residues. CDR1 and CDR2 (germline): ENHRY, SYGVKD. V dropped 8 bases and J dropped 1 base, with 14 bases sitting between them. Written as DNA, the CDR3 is TGTGCCATCGCTAGGACCGCTGAGAACACTGAAGCTTTCTTT. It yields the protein CAIARTAENTEAFF.

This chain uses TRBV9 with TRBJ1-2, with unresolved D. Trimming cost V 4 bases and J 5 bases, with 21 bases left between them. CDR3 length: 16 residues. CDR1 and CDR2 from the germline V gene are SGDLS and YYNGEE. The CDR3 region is CASSPGPEGVNYGYTF. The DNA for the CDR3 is TGTGCCAGCAGCCCCGGGCCCGAGGGTGTAAATTATGGCTACACCTTC.

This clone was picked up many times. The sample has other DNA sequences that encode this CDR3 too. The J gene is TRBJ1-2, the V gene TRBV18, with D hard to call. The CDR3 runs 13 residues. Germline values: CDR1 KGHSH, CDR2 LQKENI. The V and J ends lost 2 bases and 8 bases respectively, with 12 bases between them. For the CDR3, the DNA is TGTGCCAGCTCACCAAGGACCGCGTCCGGCTACACCTTC. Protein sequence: CASSPRTASGYTF.